Listed below are T cell receptor beta chains from one sample, sequenced in a study of cytotoxic CD8 clonotypes in ibrutinib-treated CLL. Repertoires were generated with immunoSEQ multiplex PCR, while TCRdb's copy carries only in-frame clones and drops some. The top ten clones hold more than 7% of a sample with tens of thousands of clones, around 84% of them seen once. Sequencing was performed on PBMCs, taken before ibrutinib treatment. Receptors were obtained from a human donor with chronic lymphocytic leukemia. Both conserved end residues are part of each CDR3. A clone size is listed for some rows: how often the clone was seen (once, few, many), or a class if it is expanded.

>TRBJ2-6|17|.|TRBV7-3
CASSSPKQSSGANVLTF
>TRBJ2-3|17|.|TRBV6-1
CASSERGEIRVTDTQYF
>TRBJ2-1|15|.|TRBV5-6
CASSPGTSSYNEQFF
>TRBJ1-5|17|few|TRBV7-8
CASSLAHRGVGNQPQHF
>TRBJ2-7|15|.|TRBV19
CASSTQGVSSYEQYF
>TRBJ1-5|15|few|TRBV6-6
CASSSGQLSNQPQHF
>TRBJ1-1|14|.|TRBV29-1
CSVSSGTGGTEAFF
>TRBJ2-2|14|.|TRBV19
CASSIGGGTGELFF
>TRBJ2-1|11|.|TRBV11-3
CASSRAGEQFF
>TRBJ2-1|16|.|TRBV4-1
CASSQDIGTSLNEQFF
>TRBJ2-1|13|.|TRBV18
CASSLGPYNEQFF
>TRBJ2-6|13|.|TRBV5-1
CASLEAGANVLTF
>TRBJ2-1|14|few|TRBV30
CACLLAGGRDEQFF
>TRBJ1-1|11|.|TRBV20-1
CKGTGETEAFF
>TRBJ2-7|16|.|TRBV14
CASSRGTGIHFYEQYF
>TRBJ2-7|15|.|TRBV27
CASSLPGTGFHEQYF
>TRBJ2-5|13|.|TRBV19
CASTHRGQETQYF
>TRBJ1-2|12|.|TRBV28
CASRTTNYGYTF
>TRBJ2-1|15|.|TRBV28
CASSLKAGSWNEQFF
>TRBJ2-5|14|.|TRBV28
CASSFGGGQETQYF
>TRBJ1-1|16|.|TRBV2
CASSRFGTGVNTEAFF
>TRBJ2-7|14|few|TRBV9
CASSPRQGSGEQYF
>TRBJ2-2|15|once|TRBV5-6
CASSFRTSGTGELFF
>TRBJ2-7|14|.|TRBV7-2
CASSLAVIAYEQYF
>TRBJ1-2|11|.|TRBV6-1
CASSEATLYTF
>TRBJ2-2|15|.|TRBV14
CASSRLAGETGELFF
>TRBJ2-3|13|.|TRBV29-1
CSVAELAEDTQYF
>TRBJ2-7|16|.|TRBV23-1
CASSQVPGQASYEQYF
>TRBJ2-5|14|.|TRBV19
CASSPWAVQETQYF
>TRBJ2-7|13|.|TRBV5-4
CASSHRGSYEQYF
>TRBJ2-3|16|once|TRBV27
CASSKQSGDHADTQYF
>TRBJ2-1|16|once|TRBV11-2
CASSSHTRAFYNEQFF
>TRBJ1-1|11|.|TRBV6-5
CASSYSGKAFF
>TRBJ1-1|14|.|TRBV19
CASSKDRVNTEAFF
>TRBJ2-7|14|few|TRBV7-6
CASSLAGAGGEQYF
>TRBJ1-5|12|few|TRBV28
CASSTDDQPQHF
>TRBJ2-3|17|once|TRBV5-4
CASSLILVTSGTDTQYF
>TRBJ2-5|15|.|TRBV2
CASSGSGWRQETQYF
>TRBJ2-7|14|.|TRBV11-2
CASSRGGTRGEQYF
>TRBJ2-1|13|few|TRBV7-3
CASSLSGISEQFF
>TRBJ2-5|12|.|TRBV29-1
CSVETGIETQYF
>TRBJ1-3|13|.|TRBV7-2
CASSFASGNTIYF
>TRBJ1-5|15|few|TRBV7-9
CASSPTGGGDQPQHF
>TRBJ2-7|16|.|TRBV5-1
CASSLGGTSGSDEQYF
>TRBJ2-2|13|.|TRBV7-2
CASSSPNTGELFF
>TRBJ1-1|15|.|TRBV10-1
CASSESQGGNTEAFF
>TRBJ1-1|13|few|TRBV2
CATSWQSNTEAFF
>TRBJ2-7|14|.|TRBV7-9
CASSPGLAGAEQYF
>TRBJ2-1|14|few|TRBV29-1
CSVDSSGTYNEQFF
>TRBJ1-1|15|.|TRBV5-1
CASSARGRENTEAFF
>TRBJ2-1|14|once|TRBV15
CATSLAGGGDEQFF
>TRBJ2-3|14|.|TRBV5-1
CASSTGQGTDTQYF